This T cell receptor (beta chain) was profiled in a study of CD8+ T cells in alopecia areata. Findings and caveats of the study: Lesional scalp exceeded normal scalp in clonality, especially in alopecia totalis/universalis.

In each case, RNA was isolated and then reverse transcribed into cDNA as the sequencing template. Libraries were prepared by immunoSEQ multiplex PCR; TCRdb keeps only in-frame clonotypes and omits some of them. The sample gives around 210,000 clones, just over 55% of which show up once; 4.5% to 6% is in the top ten. The V and J ends lost 1 base and 1 base, in that order; junction bases with no gene match: 3. Germline lookup yields CDR1 SGHDN and CDR2 FVKESK. This CDR3 region has 16 residues. As to this clone: Its specificity is not known.

Sequencing was performed on CD8+ T cells sorted from blood. This clonotype was sampled from a human donor in good health. This rearrangement joins TRBV14 to TRBJ2-7, with 11 positions matching TRBD2. The CDR3 loop is CASSQVGLAASYEQYF. DNA of the CDR3: TGTGCCAGCAGCCAAGTGGGACTAGCGGCTTCCTACGAGCAGTACTTC.